This TCR beta chain was sequenced for a study of CD8+ T cells in alopecia areata. Study overall: Severity scoring for treated patients was based on the percentage of affected scalp area.

cDNA prepared by RNA extraction and subsequent reverse transcription served as the template for sequencing. Profiling relied on immunoSEQ multiplex PCR, and the TCRdb table lists in-frame clones only, not all of them. Found here are about 120,000 clones, about 50% of them singletons; the top ten hold approximately 0.46%. As to this clone: What it recognizes is unknown.

Study conclusions and caveats: Tofacitinib did not eliminate many expanded lesional clones from scalp or blood. Lesional scalp, notably in alopecia totalis/universalis, had clonality above that of normal scalp.

Documented treatment: oral pan-JAK inhibitor, 5-10 mg twice daily. This TCR derives from a human donor with alopecia areata. Source: CD4+ T cells sorted from blood, taken at week 4, from a patient treated with tofacitinib.

CDR3: CASSVGFLTEAFF. The DNA of the CDR3 is TGTGCCAGCAGCGTCGGGTTCCTCACTGAAGCTTTCTTT. The rearrangement joins TRBV9 to TRBJ1-1; D not resolved. The CDR3 covers 13 residues. Germline V lookup: CDR1 SGDLS, CDR2 YYNGEE. The V and J ends lost 2 bases and 4 bases respectively, with 9 bases between them.